These 10 T cell receptor beta chains share one sample of origin, sequenced in a study of control samples from healthy donors and cancer patients. Sequencing was performed with immunoSEQ multiplex PCR; in TCRdb, only in-frame clones are kept and a portion is missing. The repertoire has 120,000 to 150,000 clones, 91% of them found once; the top ten carry approximately 7%. The sample comprised blood. The origin of the receptors is a man younger than 35 in good health.

The V gene is TRBV19, the J gene TRBJ1-2; D remains ambiguous. CDR1 and CDR2 (germline): LNHDA, SQIVND (reference sequence). This CDR3 contains 16 residues. V was pared by 6 bases and J by 0 bases, with 17 bases between. The CDR3 sequence: CASRNMGNSPNYGYTF. For the CDR3, the DNA is TGTGCCAGTAGGAACATGGGGAACAGCCCTAACTATGGCTACACCTTC.

CDR3 sequence: CAISDPDAVPYGYTF. For the CDR3, the DNA is TGTGCCATCAGTGACCCCGATGCGGTGCCCTATGGCTACACCTTC. The chain employs TRBV10-3 and TRBJ1-2, with no clear D. Germline-derived CDR1 and CDR2 are ENHRY and SYGVKD. Between the trimmed V and J ends, which lost 3 bases and 4 bases, there was a span of 15 bases. The CDR3 length is 15 residues.

Written as DNA, the CDR3 is TGTGCCACCAGCCTATTGGGGGACCCGCAGTATTTT. It codes for CATSLLGDPQYF. The rearrangement joins TRBV24-1 to TRBJ2-3; D is perhaps TRBD1 or TRBD2 (5 bases each). Trimming removed 7 bases at V and 10 bases at J, with 14 bases between. CDR3 size: 12 residues. The germline V gene has CDR1 KGHDR and CDR2 SFDVKD.

The chain links TRBV6-5 to TRBJ2-5; D may be TRBD2 (6 bases). This CDR3 contains 12 residues. V shed 7 bases and J shed 4 bases, with 10 bases lying between them. CDR1 is MNHEY and CDR2 is SVGAGI in the germline V gene. CDR3 sequence reads: CASTPGLETQYF. CDR3 DNA: TGTGCCAGCACCCCGGGACTAGAGACCCAGTACTTC.

V usage is TRBV18 and J usage is TRBJ1-5; D uncertain. The CDR3 spans 13 residues. Trimming removed 5 bases at V and 2 bases at J, with 7 bases between. Germline V lookup: CDR1 KGHSH, CDR2 LQKENI. The CDR3 sequence: CASSEGRNQPQHF. CDR3 coding DNA: TGTGCCAGCTCAGAAGGTCGCAATCAGCCCCAGCATTTT.

The chain is built from TRBV9 and TRBJ1-1; D uncertain. This CDR3 is 15 amino acids long. With 0 bases removed from V and 10 bases from J, the gap between germline ends came to 19 bases. Germline V CDR1 and CDR2: SGDLS, YYNGEE. CDR3 bases: TGTGCCAGCAGCGTAGATCCAGGAGAGTTGAGAGGAGCTTTCTTT. This codes for CASSVDPGELRGAFF.

The chain recombines TRBV6-5 with TRBJ1-1; unclear D gene. Deletions cut 0 bases from V and 7 bases from J, with 9 bases between. Germline CDR1 is MNHEY and CDR2 is SVGAGI. The CDR3 consists of 13 residues. The CDR3 loop reads CASSYSRQLEAFF. CDR3 sequence (DNA): TGTGCCAGCAGTTACTCTCGCCAGCTTGAAGCTTTCTTT.

This chain connects TRBV5-1 to TRBJ2-5; 9 bases match TRBD1. V lost 4 bases, J lost 4 bases, and 2 bases stayed unmatched. Per germline, CDR1 SGHRS and CDR2 YFSETQ. The CDR3 extends over 13 amino acids. In DNA form, the CDR3 reads TGCGCCAGCAGCCCGACAGGGGGAGAGACCCAGTACTTC. This translates into CASSPTGGETQYF. The whole variable domain, remainder taken from reference TRBV5-1 and TRBJ2-5, is KAGVTQTPRYLIKTRGQQVTLSCSPISGHRSVSWYQQTPGQGLQFLFEYFSETQRNKGNFPGRFSGRQFSNSRSEMNVSTLELGDSALYLCASSPTGGETQYFGPGTRLLVL.

The chain links TRBV10-3 to TRBJ1-1, with D uncertain. The V end was cut by 8 bases, the J end by 1 base, with 5 bases between. CDR3 length: 11 amino acids. Germline V gene sequence: CDR1 ENHRY, CDR2 SYGVKD. DNA for the CDR3: TGTGCCATCCGAGAGAACACTGAAGCTTTCTTT. As protein: CAIRENTEAFF.

This sequence joins TRBV6-1 and TRBJ1-5, with no clear D. Looked up from germline, CDR1 is MNHNS and CDR2 is SASEGT. CDR3 length: 16 amino acids. The V and J ends lost 0 bases and 0 bases respectively, with 9 bases between them. Here the CDR3 DNA reads TGTGCCAGCAGTGAAGCGTCCAGCCTTAGCAATCAGCCCCAGCATTTT. Its protein is CASSEASSLSNQPQHF.